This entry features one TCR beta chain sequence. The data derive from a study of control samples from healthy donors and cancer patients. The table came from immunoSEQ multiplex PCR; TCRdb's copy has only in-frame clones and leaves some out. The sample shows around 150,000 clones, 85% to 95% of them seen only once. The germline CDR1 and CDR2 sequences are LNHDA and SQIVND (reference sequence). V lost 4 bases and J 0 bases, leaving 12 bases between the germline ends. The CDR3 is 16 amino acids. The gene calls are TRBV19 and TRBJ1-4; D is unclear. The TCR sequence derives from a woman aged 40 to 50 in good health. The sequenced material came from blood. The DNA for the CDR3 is TGTGCCAGTAGTAGGGCCTTGAGAGCAACTAATGAAAAACTGTTTTTT. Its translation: CASSRALRATNEKLFF.